The 10 T cell receptor beta chains below come from one sample, sequenced in a study of cytomegalovirus exposure and HLA in healthy donors. PCR involved 60 Vbeta and 13 Jbeta primers. Profiling relied on immunoSEQ multiplex PCR, and the TCRdb table lists in-frame clones only, not all of them. The sample lists about 300,000 clones; roughly 88% were seen once. Sample: PBMCs. The source is a middle-aged man in good health and CMV-seropositive.

The chain employs TRBV6-5 and TRBJ2-7; D is possibly TRBD1 (6 bases). V lost 5 bases to trimming and J lost 3 bases, with 17 bases between them. Germline lookup yields CDR1 MNHEY and CDR2 SVGAGI. The CDR3 sequence is 15 residues long. Written as DNA, the CDR3 is TGTGCCAGCAGTAAACCCACAGGGAATTTCTACGAGCAGTACTTC. Translated, it gives CASSKPTGNFYEQYF.

Note on this clone: This sample also contains other DNA sequences that code for the same CDR3. The rearrangement joins TRBV27 to TRBJ2-7, with D perhaps matching TRBD2 (5 bases). V was pared by 0 bases and J by 1 base, with 7 bases between. There are 14 residues in the CDR3. Germline V gives CDR1 MNHEY, CDR2 SMNVEV (reference sequence). The CDR3 reads CASSLSGGSYEQYF. The CDR3 region has the DNA TGTGCCAGCAGTTTATCCGGCGGGTCCTACGAGCAGTACTTC.

This clone was seen more than once but under ten times. CDR3 DNA: TGTGCCAGCAGTCCACCGGGGTACTATGGCTACACCTTC. It codes for CASSPPGYYGYTF. The V and J genes are TRBV6-5 and TRBJ1-2; D ambiguous. V dropped 5 bases and J dropped 3 bases, with 10 bases sitting between them. CDR1 is MNHEY and CDR2 is SVGAGI in the germline V gene. CDR3 length: 13 residues.

This clone came up once. The CDR3 DNA is TGTGCCAGCCGACAGGGTCCCTACGAGCAGTACTTC. Its protein product is CASRQGPYEQYF. The chain recombines TRBV25-1 with TRBJ2-7, with 7 bases that match TRBD1. Germline assignment: CDR1 MGHDK and CDR2 SYGVNS. The CDR3 is made up of 12 amino acids. J lost 2 bases, V lost 8 bases, and 3 bases had no gene match.

J is TRBJ1-5 and V is TRBV25-1; no clear D. In germline, CDR1 is MGHDK, CDR2 SYGVNS. Trimming stripped 4 bases from V and 1 base from J, with 2 bases between. The CDR3 sequence is 12 residues long. This CDR3 is CASSVSNQPQHF. The CDR3 bases are TGTGCCAGCAGTGTAAGCAATCAGCCCCAGCATTTT.

This chain links TRBV28 with TRBJ2-7; 10 bases line up with TRBD2. Unmatched junction bases numbered 10, after V lost 3 bases and J lost 2 bases. Per germline, CDR1 MDHEN and CDR2 SYDVKM. This CDR3 region has 17 residues. This CDR3 reads CASSFDSRLAGPYEQYF. The CDR3 nucleotides read TGTGCCAGCAGTTTTGATTCCCGACTAGCGGGTCCCTACGAGCAGTACTTC.

DNA of the CDR3: TGTGCCAGCTCCCGGGGTCTAAGCTCTGGGGCCAACGTCCTGACTTTC. Translated, it gives CASSRGLSSGANVLTF. The chain is built from TRBV18 and TRBJ2-6, with D possibly TRBD2 on 5 matching bases. The ends were cut back, 6 bases at V and 0 bases at J, with 12 bases in the middle. This CDR3 is built from 16 residues. The germline CDR1 and CDR2 sequences are KGHSH and LQKENI.

As for this clone: The same CDR3 can be traced to other DNA sequences in this sample. The chain links TRBV30 to TRBJ2-3; TRBD1 agrees at 10 bases. This CDR3 contains 15 residues. V was clipped by 2 bases and J by 1 base; unmatched bases: 3. Germline CDR1 and CDR2: GTSNPN and SVGIG (reference sequence). The DNA for the CDR3 is TGTGCCTGGAGTTCCGGGACAGGGGGCACAGATACGCAGTATTTT. It yields the protein CAWSSGTGGTDTQYF. Drawing the rest from reference TRBV30 and TRBJ2-3, the complete variable domain is SQTIHQWPATLVQPVGSPLSLECTVEGTSNPNLYWYRQAAGRGLQLLFYSVGIGQISSEVPQNLSASRPQDRQFILSSKKLLLSDSGFYLCAWSSGTGGTDTQYFGPGTRLTVL.

This clone occurred a few times. This sequence joins TRBV7-3 and TRBJ2-3; the match to TRBD2 covers 10 bases. Germline lookup yields CDR1 SGHTA and CDR2 FQGTGA. The CDR3 is 14 amino acids. Germline trimming cut 5 bases from V and 6 bases from J; bases unmatched to any gene: 5. Here the CDR3 reads CASSPGLAPDTQYF. For the CDR3, the DNA is TGTGCCAGCAGCCCGGGACTAGCGCCGGATACGCAGTATTTT.

CDR3 amino acids: CASSYWTSGRDNEQFF. The DNA for the CDR3 is TGTGCCAGCAGTTACTGGACTAGCGGGAGGGACAATGAGCAGTTCTTC. The chain recombines TRBV6-5 with TRBJ2-1; 15 nucleotides match TRBD2. This CDR3 contains 16 residues. Germline CDR1 is MNHEY and CDR2 is SVGAGI. Trimming cost V 1 base and J 5 bases; bases outside gene matches: 0.